A single count supports the clone carrying this T cell receptor beta chain. Antigen unknown. The sample is drawn from a study of lymphopenia after photon versus proton radiotherapy. The CDR3 is made up of 13 amino acids. V trimming: 6 bases; J trimming: 4 bases; junction bases outside the gene matches: 6. The V gene's germline CDR1 is SQVTM and CDR2 ANQGSEA. The study, taken as a whole, reports: In patients who died, overall survival fell as post-nadir TCR diversity dropped more. Relative stability marked proton patients; photon patients lost diversity and naive cells. Survival link was tested only in deceased patients; proton benefit remains a possibility. After lymphocyte nadir, photon-treated repertoires showed oligoclonal expansion, especially CD8+ Temra.

Assay: immunoSEQ multiplex PCR; the TCRdb copy retains only in-frame clones and omits some. Among roughly 30,000 clones listed, roughly 86% were seen once. This sequence originates from a woman between 55 and 75 years old with cholangiocarcinoma. Some clones in this sample may be carry-over from other donors' samples. Sequencing used peripheral blood, obtained from a patient treated with proton-based radiotherapy. The V call is TRBV29-1, the J call TRBJ2-3; TRBD2 aligns across 8 bases. CDR3 region: CSVDGGGADTQYF. The CDR3 DNA follows: TGCAGCGTCGACGGGGGGGGCGCAGATACGCAGTATTTT.